A selection of T cell receptor beta chains follows, all from one sample in a study of shared clonotypes between healthy human individuals. Profiled with immunoSEQ multiplex PCR; TCRdb holds only in-frame clones, not every one. The sample shows around 2,000,000 clones, about 95% of them seen only once. Sequencing used naive CD8+ T cells sorted from blood. The receptors shown here come from a man between 18 and 35 years old in good health. Both conserved end residues are part of each CDR3. A D gene is named only where the DNA matches it firmly. Not every row has a clone size; where given, it reads once, few, many or a size class.

v_gene,abundance,len,d_gene,j_gene,CDR3nt,CDR3aa
TRBV27,.,14,TRBD1,TRBJ1-1,TGTGCCAGCAGCAGACAGGGGGTGGACACTGAAGCTTTCTTT,CASSRQGVDTEAFF
TRBV7-8,.,14,TRBD1,TRBJ2-1,TGTGCCAGCACCGGACAGGGGCTCTACAATGAGCAGTTCTTC,CASTGQGLYNEQFF
TRBV7-9,.,14,.,TRBJ1-2,TGTGCCAGCACCTTAGCGGGCACGGACTATGGCTACACCTTC,CASTLAGTDYGYTF
TRBV13,.,16,TRBD1,TRBJ2-7,TGTGCCAGCAGCTCGTCCGGGACAGGGGGCGCCTACGAGCAGTACTTC,CASSSSGTGGAYEQYF
TRBV5-4,once,14,.,TRBJ2-7,TGTGCCAGCAGCTTGACTGGCGGGGAAGACGAGCAGTACTTC,CASSLTGGEDEQYF
TRBV5-1,.,13,.,TRBJ2-7,TGCGCCAGCAGCTTGACCTCAGGGTCCGAGCAGTACTTC,CASSLTSGSEQYF
TRBV29-1,once,14,.,TRBJ2-2,TGCAGCGGTGGAAGGAGTTCGTTGTCCGGGGAGCTGTTTTTT,CSGGRSSLSGELFF
TRBV28,.,16,.,TRBJ1-2,TGTGCCAGCAGTCCCCCAAGACACCTCGTCGGGAATGGCTACACCTTC,CASSPPRHLVGNGYTF
TRBV13,.,16,.,TRBJ2-7,TGTGCCAGCAGCTCCGGTGGTAGCCCAAGCCCCTACGAGCAGTACTTC,CASSSGGSPSPYEQYF
TRBV5-6,.,15,.,TRBJ2-1,TGTGCCAGCAGCTTCCCCGGGGTATTGGGCAATGAGCAGTTCTTC,CASSFPGVLGNEQFF
TRBV7-9,.,15,.,TRBJ2-1,TGTGCCAGCACCATTGACAGGACGACCTACAATGAGCAGTTCTTC,CASTIDRTTYNEQFF
TRBV6-5,.,15,TRBD2,TRBJ2-7,TGTGCCAGCAGTCAGACTAGCGGATCGGTCCACGAGCAGTACTTC,CASSQTSGSVHEQYF
TRBV5-1,.,18,TRBD1,TRBJ2-7,TGCGCCAGCAGCGCTCTACCACAGGGGGATGGTGTCGGCTACGAGCAGTACTTC,CASSALPQGDGVGYEQYF
TRBV6-5,.,13,TRBD1,TRBJ2-1,TGTGCCAGCAGTTACGGGACAGGCGTTGAGCAGTTCTTC,CASSYGTGVEQFF
TRBV27,once,15,TRBD1,TRBJ1-5,TGTGCCAGCAAAAACGGACAGGGGAGCAATCAGCCCCAGCATTTT,CASKNGQGSNQPQHF
TRBV19,.,13,.,TRBJ1-2,TGTGCCAGTACCGAATCGGGAGGCTATGGCTACACCTTC,CASTESGGYGYTF
TRBV29-1,.,13,TRBD1,TRBJ2-2,TGCAGCGTCGATACAGGGGACACCGGGGAGCTGTTTTTT,CSVDTGDTGELFF
TRBV10-1,.,13,.,TRBJ2-1,TGCGCCAGCAGTGCGGACTACCCGAATGAGCAGTTCTTC,CASSADYPNEQFF
TRBV4-1,.,11,.,TRBJ1-1,TGCGCCAGCAGCCTTAACACTGAAGCTTTCTTT,CASSLNTEAFF
TRBV10-1,once,15,.,TRBJ1-4,TGCGCCAGCAGTGAGTCGAGGGCGTATAATGAAAAACTGTTTTTT,CASSESRAYNEKLFF
TRBV2,.,14,.,TRBJ2-4,TGTGCCAGCAGTGACGCGGGGGCCAAAAACATTCAGTACTTC,CASSDAGAKNIQYF
TRBV2,.,14,TRBD2,TRBJ2-7,TGTGCCAGCAAGGTAGCGGGGGGCTTCTACGAGCAGTACTTC,CASKVAGGFYEQYF
TRBV7-9,.,14,.,TRBJ2-6,TGTGCCAGCAGCTCCCGCTCTGGGGCCAACGTCCTGACTTTC,CASSSRSGANVLTF
TRBV4-3,once,13,.,TRBJ2-5,TGCGCCAGCAGCCAAGATTTAGAGGAGACCCAGTACTTC,CASSQDLEETQYF
TRBV10-3,.,14,TRBD1,TRBJ2-3,TGTGCCATCAGTGACGACAGGGGGCGAGATACGCAGTATTTT,CAISDDRGRDTQYF
TRBV7-8,.,14,TRBD1,TRBJ1-2,TGTGCCAGCAGCCCGCGGACAGGGCGGAATGGCTACACCTTC,CASSPRTGRNGYTF
TRBV10-2,.,14,TRBD2,TRBJ2-7,TGCGCCAGCAGTGGGACTAGTTGGGCCTACGAGCAGTACTTC,CASSGTSWAYEQYF
TRBV5-1,.,16,TRBD1,TRBJ2-7,TGCGCCAGCAGCGACTTCGGACAGGGGATATTAGCCGAGCAGTACTTC,CASSDFGQGILAEQYF
TRBV5-6,.,14,.,TRBJ2-7,TGTGCCAGCAGCTTGAGCCTAGAAGTCTACGAGCAGTACTTC,CASSLSLEVYEQYF
TRBV5-6,.,14,.,TRBJ2-7,TGTGCCAGCAGCTCGGAGGGCAGAGACTACGAGCAGTACTTC,CASSSEGRDYEQYF
TRBV5-1,.,15,.,TRBJ2-7,TGCGCCAGCAGCTTGGAGCGGACTTCTCCCTACGAGCAGTACTTC,CASSLERTSPYEQYF
TRBV2,.,15,.,TRBJ1-2,TGTGCCAGCGTCGGGGCCGGGATACTCAACTATGGCTACACCTTC,CASVGAGILNYGYTF
TRBV29-1,.,15,.,TRBJ1-1,TGCAGCGTTGAAGATCTCGAAGGGTTGGGCACTGAAGCTTTCTTT,CSVEDLEGLGTEAFF
TRBV4-1,once,16,TRBD1,TRBJ2-7,TGCGCCAGCAGCCAAGGTCCACAGGGGCCCCCCTACGAGCAGTACTTC,CASSQGPQGPPYEQYF
TRBV6-6,.,12,.,TRBJ2-7,TGTGCCAGCGGAGGCCCGACCGACGAGCAGTACTTC,CASGGPTDEQYF
TRBV2,.,12,.,TRBJ2-5,TGTGCCAGCATGGGGTGGGGGGAGACCCAGTACTTC,CASMGWGETQYF
TRBV10-1,.,17,.,TRBJ2-2,TGCGCCAGCAGTGAGAAGGAGGGGGCCATAAACACCGGGGAGCTGTTTTTT,CASSEKEGAINTGELFF
TRBV30,.,13,TRBD2,TRBJ2-1,TGTGCCTGGGGTAGCGGGGCCTACAATGAGCAGTTCTTC,CAWGSGAYNEQFF
TRBV28,.,14,TRBD1,TRBJ1-5,TGTGCCAGCAGTTCCGCAGGGGGCGAGCAGCCCCAGCATTTT,CASSSAGGEQPQHF
TRBV25-1,.,16,.,TRBJ2-7,TGTGCCAGCAGTGAGGGGGGATTTGGGTTCTCCTACGAGCAGTACTTC,CASSEGGFGFSYEQYF
TRBV6-5,once,13,.,TRBJ2-7,TGTGCCAGCAGTTACTATGAGGGCTCCGAGCAGTACTTC,CASSYYEGSEQYF
TRBV7-2,.,16,.,TRBJ2-5,TGTGCCAGCAGCCTAGACCGGGTGACGTTCCAAGAGACCCAGTACTTC,CASSLDRVTFQETQYF
TRBV7-9,.,13,.,TRBJ2-7,TGTGCCAGCAGCTTAGGGGATAGCTACGAGCAGTACTTC,CASSLGDSYEQYF
TRBV7-9,.,15,TRBD1,TRBJ2-5,TGTGCCAGCAGCTTAGGACAGGGGGGACAAGAGACCCAGTACTTC,CASSLGQGGQETQYF